What follows is one T cell receptor (beta chain) and its context. This specimen comes from a study of T cell changes during pregnancy in multiple sclerosis. Some clones are missing from TCRdb's copy, which holds only in-frame ones; the method was immunoSEQ multiplex PCR. The sample includes tens of thousands of clones, about 91% of them seen just once. Germline CDR1 is LGHNA and CDR2 is YSLEER. V dropped 6 bases and J dropped 2 bases, with 19 bases sitting between them. The CDR3 has 16 residues. This clonotype was sampled from a female donor with multiple sclerosis, enrolled in a pregnancy study. This chain connects TRBV4-3 to TRBJ2-5, with D tentatively TRBD2 (6 bases). Sequences were derived from peripheral blood, sampled before pregnancy. CDR3 region: CASRPPPGSRQETQYF. The DNA of the CDR3 is TGCGCCAGCAGACCACCACCCGGGAGCCGGCAAGAGACCCAGTACTTC.